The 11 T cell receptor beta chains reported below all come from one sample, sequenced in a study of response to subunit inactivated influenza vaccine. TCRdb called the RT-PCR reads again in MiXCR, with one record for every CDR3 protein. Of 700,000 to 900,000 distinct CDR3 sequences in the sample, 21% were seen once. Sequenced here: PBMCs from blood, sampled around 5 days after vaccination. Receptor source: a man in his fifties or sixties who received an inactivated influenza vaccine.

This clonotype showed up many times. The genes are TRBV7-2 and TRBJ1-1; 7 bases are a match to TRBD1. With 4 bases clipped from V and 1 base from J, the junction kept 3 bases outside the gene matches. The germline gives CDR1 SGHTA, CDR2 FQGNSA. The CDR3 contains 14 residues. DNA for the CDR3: TGTGCCAGCAGCTCACGGACAGGGAACACTGAAGCTTTCTTT. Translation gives CASSSRTGNTEAFF.

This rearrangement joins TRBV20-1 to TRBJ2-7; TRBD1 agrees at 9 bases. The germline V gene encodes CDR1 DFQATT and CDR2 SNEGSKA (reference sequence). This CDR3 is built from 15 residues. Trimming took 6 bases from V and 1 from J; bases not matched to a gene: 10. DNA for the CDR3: TGCAGTGCGACATACACAGGGGGCCTTTCCTACGAGCAGTACTTC. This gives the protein CSATYTGGLSYEQYF.

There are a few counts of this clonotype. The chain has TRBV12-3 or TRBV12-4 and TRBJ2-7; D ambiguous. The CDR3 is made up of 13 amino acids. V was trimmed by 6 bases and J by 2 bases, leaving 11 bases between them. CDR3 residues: CASRPDGTYEQYF. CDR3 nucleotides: TGTGCCAGCAGGCCGGACGGAACCTACGAGCAGTACTTC.

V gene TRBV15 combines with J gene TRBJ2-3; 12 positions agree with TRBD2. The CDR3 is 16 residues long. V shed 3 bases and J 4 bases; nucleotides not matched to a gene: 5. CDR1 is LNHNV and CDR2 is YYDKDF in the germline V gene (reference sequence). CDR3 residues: CATSSGLAGKADTQYF. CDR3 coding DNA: TGTGCCACCAGCAGCGGACTAGCGGGGAAGGCAGATACGCAGTATTTT. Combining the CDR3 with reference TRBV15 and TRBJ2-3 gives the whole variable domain DAMVIQNPRYQVTQFGKPVTLSCSQTLNHNVMYWYQQKSSQAPKLLFHYYDKDFNNEADTPDNFQSRRPNTSFCFLDIRSPGLGDTAMYLCATSSGLAGKADTQYFGPGTRLTVL.

The CDR3 DNA reads as TGCAGTGCTTTCTCGGTAGCGGGAGGACCCACAGATACGCAGTATTTT. Translated: CSAFSVAGGPTDTQYF. The chain carries TRBV20-1 and TRBJ2-3; 10 nucleotides agree with TRBD2. Germline trimming cut 5 bases from V and 2 bases from J; bases unmatched to any gene: 10. CDR3 length: 16 residues. CDR1 and CDR2 from the germline V gene are DFQATT and SNEGSKA (reference sequence).

For the CDR3, the DNA is TGTGCCACCAGCAGGGACAGGGGGGCTAACTATGGCTACACCTTC. Translated: CATSRDRGANYGYTF. V and J are TRBV15 and TRBJ1-2, with TRBD1 matching 10 bases. The CDR3 has 15 residues. Germline assignment: CDR1 LNHNV and CDR2 YYDKDF (reference sequence). Trimming took 3 bases from V and 0 from J; bases not matched to a gene: 1. Supplemented by reference TRBV15 and TRBJ1-2, the full variable domain reads DAMVIQNPRYQVTQFGKPVTLSCSQTLNHNVMYWYQQKSSQAPKLLFHYYDKDFNNEADTPDNFQSRRPNTSFCFLDIRSPGLGDTAMYLCATSRDRGANYGYTFGSGTRLTVV.

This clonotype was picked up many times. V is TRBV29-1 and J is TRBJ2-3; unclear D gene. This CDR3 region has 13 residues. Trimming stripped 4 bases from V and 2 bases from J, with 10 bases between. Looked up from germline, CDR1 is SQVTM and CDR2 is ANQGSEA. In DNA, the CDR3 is TGCAGCGTTGGCTACAGAGACACAGATACGCAGTATTTT. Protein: CSVGYRDTDTQYF.

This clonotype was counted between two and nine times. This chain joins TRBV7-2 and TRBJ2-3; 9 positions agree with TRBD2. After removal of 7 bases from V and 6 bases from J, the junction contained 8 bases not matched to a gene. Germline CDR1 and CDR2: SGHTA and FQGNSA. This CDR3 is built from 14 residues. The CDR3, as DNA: TGTGCCAGCAAAAGTAGCGGGGGCGTTGATACGCAGTATTTT. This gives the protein CASKSSGGVDTQYF.

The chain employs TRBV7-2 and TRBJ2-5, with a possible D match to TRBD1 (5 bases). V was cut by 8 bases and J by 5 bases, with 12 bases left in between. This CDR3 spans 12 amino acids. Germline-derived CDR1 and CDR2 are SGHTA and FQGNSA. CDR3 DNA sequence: TGTGCCAGCCGAGCCGCAGGGGAGACCCAGTACTTC. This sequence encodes CASRAAGETQYF.

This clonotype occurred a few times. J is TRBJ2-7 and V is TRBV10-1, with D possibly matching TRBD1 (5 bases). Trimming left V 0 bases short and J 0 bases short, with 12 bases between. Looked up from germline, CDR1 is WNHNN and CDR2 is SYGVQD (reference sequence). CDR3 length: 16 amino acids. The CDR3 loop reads CASSESVGPNSYEQYF. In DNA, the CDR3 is TGCGCCAGCAGTGAGTCAGTGGGGCCAAACTCCTACGAGCAGTACTTC.

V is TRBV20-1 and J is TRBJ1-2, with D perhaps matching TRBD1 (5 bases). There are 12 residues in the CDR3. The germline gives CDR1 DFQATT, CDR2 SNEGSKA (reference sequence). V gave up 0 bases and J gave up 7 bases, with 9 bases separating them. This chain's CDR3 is CSARDPGSGYTF. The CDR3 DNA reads TGCAGTGCTAGAGATCCAGGGAGTGGCTACACCTTC.